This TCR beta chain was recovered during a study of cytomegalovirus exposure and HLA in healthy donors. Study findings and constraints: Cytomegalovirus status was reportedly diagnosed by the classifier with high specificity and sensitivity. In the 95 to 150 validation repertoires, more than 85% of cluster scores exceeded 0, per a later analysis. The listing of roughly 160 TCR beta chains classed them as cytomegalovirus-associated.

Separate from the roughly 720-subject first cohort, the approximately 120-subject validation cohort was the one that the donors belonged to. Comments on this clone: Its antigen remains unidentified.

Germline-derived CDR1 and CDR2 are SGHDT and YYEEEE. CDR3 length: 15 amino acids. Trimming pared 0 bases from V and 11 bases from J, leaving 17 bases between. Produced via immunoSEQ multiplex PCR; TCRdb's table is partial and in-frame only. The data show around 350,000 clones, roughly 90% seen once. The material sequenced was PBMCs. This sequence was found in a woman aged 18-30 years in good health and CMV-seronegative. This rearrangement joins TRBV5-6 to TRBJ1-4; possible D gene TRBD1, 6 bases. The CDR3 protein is CASSLDQGPMRKLFF. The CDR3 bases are TGTGCCAGCAGCTTGGATCAGGGGCCCATGAGGAAACTGTTTTTT.